This TCR beta chain was sequenced for a study of T-cell reconstitution after alpha-beta-depleted transplantation in children. Study outcomes and limitations: Expanded graft clones, several hundred of them, were reportedly the source of alpha-beta T cells about two months after transplant. After one year, T-cell counts and TCRbeta diversity mostly came from new T cells. Certain patients had high TCRbeta diversity at day 60, and it came from recipient T cells and thymic progenitors that survived.

The CDR3 is 14 amino acids. CDR1 ENHRY and CDR2 SYGVKD come from the germline V gene. V trimming: 6 bases; J trimming: 5 bases; junction bases outside the gene matches: 6. This clonotype was observed at least ten times. Its antigen is not identified. For TCRbeta, the library was prepared with unique molecular identifiers. MiXCR, run by TCRdb on the PCR reads, gives a single entry per CDR3 protein. The data contain about 130,000 distinct CDR3 sequences, 9.7% of them seen just once; the ten biggest clones take up about 24%. The specimen comprised PBMCs, mostly from graft donor cells, sampled 180 days after TCRalphabeta/CD19-depleted stem cell transplant. This TCR came from a girl under three years old who had a stem cell transplant for combined immunodeficiency, so the T cells may come from the graft donor. This sequence joins TRBV10-3 and TRBJ1-5; 8 bases align to TRBD1. This chain's CDR3 is CAISDGQGYQPQHF. DNA for the CDR3: TGTGCCATCAGCGACGGACAGGGATATCAGCCCCAGCATTTT.